This TCR beta chain comes out of a study of blood T cell repertoires in COVID-19. As for the study in general: Whether acute or convalescent, the COVID-19 samples came from the United States, Italy and Spain. Nucleic acid was either cDNA or gDNA, and it came from T cells, B-cell-depleted T cells, or PBMCs.

Patients in Seattle were enrolled during active infection, then followed longitudinally. Authors' data handling: How many nucleated cells were present was estimated from reference gene primer amplification. The repertoire was sequenced with immunoSEQ multiplex PCR; TCRdb's copy has only in-frame clones and lacks some. V, J and clone size reflect that table, while D and trimming were determined from the DNA. The sample shows approximately 150,000 clones, around 81% of them seen only once. V lost 5 bases and J 1 base, leaving 8 bases between the germline ends. In germline, CDR1 is MNHEY, CDR2 SVGAGI. The CDR3 covers 13 residues.

This chain links TRBV6-5 with TRBJ1-2; unclear D gene. This TCR came from a woman over 75 with COVID-19, enrolled during active disease. Sequenced: peripheral blood. The CDR3 spells CASSPNSNYGYTF. DNA of the CDR3: TGTGCCAGCAGTCCAAACAGTAACTATGGCTACACCTTC.